Given below is one T cell receptor beta chain in context. These data originate in a study of cytotoxic CD8 clonotypes in ibrutinib-treated CLL. The protocol was immunoSEQ multiplex PCR, while the TCRdb copy is restricted to in-frame clones and leaves out a portion. The sample contains around 250,000 clones, 70% of which appear only once. V lost 3 bases to trimming and J lost 5 bases; unmatched junction nucleotides: 0. The V gene's germline CDR1 is SGDLS and CDR2 YYNGEE. This CDR3 contains 13 residues. Here the sequenced sample was PBMCs, taken after 24 months of ibrutinib treatment. The chain recombines TRBV9 with TRBJ2-1; TRBD2 agrees at 9 bases. The TCR originated in a human donor with chronic lymphocytic leukemia. CDR3 sequence: CASSGLADNEQFF. The CDR3 nucleotides read TGTGCCAGCAGCGGACTAGCGGACAATGAGCAGTTCTTC.